Described below is a single T cell receptor (beta chain) sequence and its context. The data were obtained in a study of blood T cell repertoires in COVID-19. Study at large: From the United States, Italy and Spain came samples of acute and convalescent COVID-19. Nucleic acid was either cDNA or gDNA, and it came from T cells, B-cell-depleted T cells, or PBMCs.

Germline CDR1 is SGHAT and CDR2 is FQNNGV. V was pared by 5 bases and J by 0 bases, with 14 bases between. The CDR3 runs 16 residues. In the original workflow: Reference gene primer amplification gave estimated nucleated cell counts. Method: immunoSEQ multiplex PCR; TCRdb's copy keeps in-frame clones and lacks some. The V and J calls and clone size are taken from that table; D and trimming were inferred from the DNA. Of around 200,000 clones listed, 70% to 90% were seen once; the top ten hold roughly 2.5%. Sequencing used peripheral blood. The rearrangement joins TRBV11-2 to TRBJ1-5; D is ambiguous. The clonotype originates from a man in his forties or fifties with active or convalescent COVID-19. The CDR3, as DNA: TGTGCCAGCAGCCCAGGAGGGAGTTATAGCAATCAGCCCCAGCATTTT. Translation: CASSPGGSYSNQPQHF.